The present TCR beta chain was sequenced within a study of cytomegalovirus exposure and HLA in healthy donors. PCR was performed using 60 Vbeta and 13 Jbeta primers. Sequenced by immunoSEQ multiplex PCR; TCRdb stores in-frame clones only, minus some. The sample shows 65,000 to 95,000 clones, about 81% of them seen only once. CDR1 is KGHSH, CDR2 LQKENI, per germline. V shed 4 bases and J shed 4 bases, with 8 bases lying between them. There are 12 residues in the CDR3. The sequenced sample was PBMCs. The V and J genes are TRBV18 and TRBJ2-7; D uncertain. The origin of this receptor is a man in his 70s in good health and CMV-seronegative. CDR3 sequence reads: CASSRENYEQYF. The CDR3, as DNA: TGTGCCAGCTCACGAGAAAATTACGAGCAGTACTTC.